This T cell receptor beta chain derives from a study of shared clonotypes between healthy human individuals. With respect to this clone: What it binds is not known.

Splitting of CD4+ cells produced CD45RA+ naive and CD45RA-negative memory subsets. This CDR3 spans 14 amino acids. V lost 5 bases to trimming and J lost 3 bases, with 15 bases between them. Germline V gene data show CDR1 as SGHNT and CDR2 as YYREEE (reference sequence). Study-wide results and caveats: Naive subsets typically showed greater estimated richness than memory subsets.

Each cell subset's genomic DNA was divided evenly among several immunoSEQ plates. The data were produced by immunoSEQ multiplex PCR, yet TCRdb's version contains in-frame clones alone and is incomplete. The sample carries 2 million to 2.5 million clones, roughly 90% recorded once. The rearrangement joins TRBV5-4 to TRBJ2-7, with a tentative D call TRBD1 (6 bases). The receptor's source is a man younger than 35 in good health. Some clones in this sample may be carry-over from other donors' samples. The sequenced material came from naive CD4+ T cells from PBMCs. Specified subset: CD45RA+ positively selected. The DNA for the CDR3 is TGTGCCAGCAGTGTGGTAGGGGGAGTCTACGAGCAGTACTTC. Its translation is CASSVVGGVYEQYF.